The 2 T cell receptor beta chains listed next were all sequenced from one sample in a study of blood T cell repertoires in COVID-19. TCRdb keeps only in-frame clones here, not all; method: immunoSEQ multiplex PCR. The profile shows roughly 100,000 clones, about four fifths of them singletons. Sequenced sample: peripheral blood. These receptors all stem from an elderly woman with active or convalescent COVID-19.

The CDR3 protein is CASSFNEQNIQYF. The CDR3 DNA reads as TGTGCCAGCAGCTTTAATGAGCAAAACATTCAGTACTTC. The chain couples TRBV7-9 to TRBJ2-4; no clear D. CDR3 length: 13 residues. V lost 3 bases and J 5 bases, leaving 8 bases between the germline ends. Per germline, CDR1 SEHNR and CDR2 FQNEAQ (reference sequence).

The rearrangement links TRBV9 to TRBJ1-4; TRBD1 agrees at 9 bases. The V gene's germline CDR1 is SGDLS and CDR2 YYNGEE. This CDR3 contains 15 residues. Unmatched junction bases numbered 5, after V lost 1 base and J lost 7 bases. CDR3 amino acids: CASSVTGTGSEKLFF. The CDR3 DNA reads as TGTGCCAGCAGCGTAACCGGGACAGGGAGTGAAAAACTGTTTTTT.